This T cell receptor beta chain comes out of a study of a mutant IDH1 vaccine in newly diagnosed glioma. About the study: Either 4-6 weeks after radiotherapy alone or alongside temozolomide, vaccination was begun.

This CDR3 has 12 amino acids. Per the germline V gene, CDR1 is LNHDA and CDR2 is SQIVND (reference sequence). Trimming shortened V by 7 bases and J by 8 bases, and 14 bases separated the two germline ends. Time point defined: week 5, during vaccination. With topical imiquimod, each dose of the vaccine consisted of 300 ug of mutant IDH1 20-mer peptide. In every donor, the tumor was a new WHO grade 3 or 4 IDH1-mutant, ATRX-lost astrocytoma. As concerns this clone: Its antigen is unidentified.

Measured with immunoSEQ multiplex PCR; TCRdb has only the in-frame clones, and not every one. The sample carries approximately 10,000 clones, around nine tenths recorded once. This sequence originates from a middle-aged woman with glioma. Some clones in this sample may be carry-over from other donors' samples. J is TRBJ1-2 and V is TRBV19; tentative D call: TRBD1 (5 bases). The starting material was PBMCs, obtained from a glioma patient whose treatment included an IDH1 peptide vaccine. CDR3 in amino acids: CASTSIPGGYTF. CDR3 DNA sequence: TGTGCCAGTACCTCAATTCCAGGGGGCTACACCTTC.